This T cell receptor beta chain was found in a study of shared clonotypes between healthy human individuals (dated by TCRdb to 2020 to 2021). With regard to the full study: A couple of women and a few men aged 18 to 49 years were included in the cohort. Leukapheresis yielded between about 0.9 and 10 billion PBMCs per donor. To increase sequencing depth and limit assay-specific biases, different laboratories used diverse techniques to prepare libraries and sequence TCR repertoires. To estimate repertoire size and how much clonotype sharing occurs between individuals, the study deeply sequenced the blood TCR repertoires of five healthy adults. For each donor, CD4 naive and CD4 memory were each run on three plates, CD8 naive on two plates, and CD8 memory on one plate.

Study-wide conclusions, independent of this receptor: When a handful of donors were compared, the shared fraction of clonotypes was about 5.2% for naive CD4, about 4% for naive CD8, roughly 2.3% for memory CD4, and 0.35% to 0.5% for memory CD8. Because the study included only a small number of donors, the genetic and exposure-history diversity represented was limited. Even with the large sequencing depth, rarefaction of the sorted-subset datasets indicated that sequencing was incomplete. Higher generation probabilities were observed for clonotypes shared by all four sorted-subset donors than for non-shared clonotypes. Pairwise subsampling led to the expectation that sequencing depth would affect the degree of clonotype sharing among donors. Only blood was sampled, and tissue TCR repertoires likely differ from those in blood. Estimated clonotype richness was generally larger for naive than for memory subsets.

Regarding this clone: Its cognate antigen has yet to be identified. Base qualities were left out, and no much larger clone turns up one base away.

The junction carries 6 bases between V and J, which are trimmed by 4 bases and 0 bases respectively. Including the terminal cysteine and phenylalanine, the CDR3 comprises 13 residues. CDR3 DNA is the only sequence kept; it has 39 bases, read in frame from the first base. The germline V gene (reference sequence) supplies CDR1 LNHDA and CDR2 SQIVND. Using the deep immunoSEQ assay, multiplex PCR amplified TCR CDR3 regions from genomic DNA. For each cell subset, the extracted genomic DNA was distributed evenly across all wells of several immunoSEQ 96-well plates, and each plate served as one replicate. Each replicate PCR for sorted subsets received roughly 0.2 ug genomic DNA, equal to 30,000 or so T cell genomes. Purified libraries were measured with a Qubit 3.0 fluorometer, size-checked on a Bioanalyzer 2100, and measured again with the KAPA Library Quantification kit. A separate single-read 150-cycle Illumina NextSeq 550 flow cell was used to sequence each immunoSEQ 96-well plate. The paper's data handling went like this. The immunoSEQ output contained only junctional sequences without quality scores, so filtering could not match that applied to full-length reads. To assign V/J genes and CDR3, sequences were annotated using PyIR, a Python wrapper for IgBLAST v1.9, with IMGT germline references. Reads with weak V/J assignments (E-value above 1e-6), missing CDR3, stop codons, out-of-frame junctions, or ambiguous translated residues were removed. A V3J clonotype was defined by an identical inferred V gene, J gene, and CDR3 amino acid sequence. Percentage overlap between repertoires was computed as shared unique clonotypes divided by the size of the smaller repertoire. RTK rarefaction, the Chao1 estimator, and Recon v2.1 estimates of unobserved clonotypes were used to assess repertoire richness. Generation probabilities were computed with OLGA for all TCRbeta clonotypes obtained by the gDNA method from a handful of donors. Held by TCRdb, this immuneACCESS table contains in-frame sequences only and omits some clones. Under half of the omission traces to an unresolved V gene where checked; the cause of the rest is unknown. The DNA gave D and trimming, while V, J and clone size come from that table. This sample comprises 400,000 to 600,000 clones, more than 95% of them detected only once. The ten most abundant clones make up 0.055% to 0.075% of the sample.

The donors were healthy, HIV-negative adults who had no recently reported acute infections or vaccinations. Every donor was a Caucasian adult living in Nashville, Tennessee, USA. CD4+ T cells were enriched by magnetic negative selection, after which naive cells were positively selected on CD45RA and the negative fraction was taken as the memory subset. Blood was collected by leukapheresis, and PBMCs were isolated by Ficoll-Histopaque density gradient centrifugation and then cryopreserved in liquid nitrogen vapor phase. Analytical flow cytometry was used to check the purity and quantity of each magnetically sorted T cell population. From each sorted fraction, genomic DNA was isolated and quantified by UV absorbance on a Nanodrop 2000c.

The source of this sequence is a woman aged 25 to 45 in good health. The V and J segments used are TRBV19 and TRBJ1-1; the D gene assignment is ambiguous. The sequencing sample was made of naive CD4+ T cells sorted from blood. The sample's cell subset or site label is to be understood as: CD45RA+ positively selected. The CDR3 region: CASSTFVNTEAFF. In nucleotides, the sequence is TGTGCCAGTAGTACGTTCGTGAACACTGAAGCTTTCTTT.